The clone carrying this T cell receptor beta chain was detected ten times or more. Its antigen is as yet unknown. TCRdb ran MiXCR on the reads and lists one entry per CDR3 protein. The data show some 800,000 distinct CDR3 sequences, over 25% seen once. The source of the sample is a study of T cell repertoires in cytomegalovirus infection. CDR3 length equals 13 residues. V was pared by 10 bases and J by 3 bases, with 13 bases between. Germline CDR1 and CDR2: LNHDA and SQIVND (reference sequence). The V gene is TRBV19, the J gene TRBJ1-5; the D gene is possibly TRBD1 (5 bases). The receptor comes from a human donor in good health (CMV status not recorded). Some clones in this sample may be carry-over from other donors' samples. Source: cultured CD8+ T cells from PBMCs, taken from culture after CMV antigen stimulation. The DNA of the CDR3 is TGTGCCACCCAGGGAGGGAACAATCAGCCCCAGCATTTT. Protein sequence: CATQGGNNQPQHF.